This T cell receptor (beta chain) derives from a study of T-cell reconstitution after alpha-beta-depleted transplantation in children. Preparation of the TCRbeta library involved a method that used unique molecular identifiers. TCRdb used MiXCR to reprocess the PCR reads, holding one entry per CDR3 protein. The sample consists of 350,000 to 400,000 distinct CDR3 sequences, about 14% of them appearing once. The sequenced sample was PBMCs, obtained from the stem cell graft. The TCR originated in a human donor who donated a stem cell graft to a child with Fanconi anemia.

CDR3: CSAIDATNEKLFF. In nucleotides, the CDR3 is TGCAGCGCCATCGATGCAACTAATGAAAAACTGTTTTTT. The rearrangement joins TRBV29-1 to TRBJ1-4, with D unclear. CDR1 SQVTM and CDR2 ANQGSEA come from the germline V gene. V shed 7 bases and J shed 0 bases, with 9 bases lying between them. This CDR3 comprises 13 residues.